The sequence of this T cell receptor (beta chain) was determined in a study of blood T cell repertoires in COVID-19. Study context: Acute and convalescent COVID-19 samples came from the United States, Italy and Spain. T cells, B-cell-depleted T cells, or PBMCs supplied cDNA or gDNA.

TCRdb keeps only in-frame clones here, not all; method: immunoSEQ multiplex PCR. The sample shows 95,000 to 150,000 clones, approximately 83% of them seen only once. V shed 9 bases and J 4 bases; nucleotides not matched to a gene: 2. This CDR3 contains 12 residues. The germline CDR1 and CDR2 sequences are SEHNR and FQNEAQ (reference sequence). Sample: peripheral blood. V and J are TRBV7-9 and TRBJ2-5; the match to TRBD1 covers 10 bases. The receptor's source is a man older than 75 with acute or convalescent COVID-19. The CDR3 nucleotides are TGTGCCAGTCGACAGGGGGCAGAGACCCAGTACTTC. It translates to CASRQGAETQYF.